Listed below are T cell receptor beta chains from one sample, sequenced in a study of early T cells in non-severe SARS-CoV-2 infection. One entry per CDR3 protein results from TCRdb running MiXCR on the 5' RACE reads. The sample lists roughly 83,000 distinct CDR3 sequences, about 10% occurring once. Material: whole blood, obtained at baseline. The origin of the receptors is an adult who was a healthcare worker with PCR-confirmed SARS-CoV-2 infection or an uninfected control (not recorded which). Both conserved end residues are part of each CDR3. Each record gives: V gene, CDR3 length, clone size, D gene, J gene, CDR3 DNA, CDR3 protein. D genes are given only for firm matches. Size is omitted from some rows. Given values are once, few, many or a class for expanded clones.

>TRBV6-4|14|.|TRBD2|TRBJ2-1
TGTGCCAGCGGCCCGGGAGGCCTTCCCAATGAGCAGTTCTTC
CASGPGGLPNEQFF
>TRBV20-1|13|many|.|TRBJ2-1
TGCAGTGGGATCAGCCCTCCGGGCAATGAGCAGTTCTTC
CSGISPPGNEQFF
>TRBV28|14|few|.|TRBJ1-4
TGTGCCAGCAGTTCGCCGGGACGAAATGAAAAACTGTTTTTT
CASSSPGRNEKLFF
>TRBV9|13|many|.|TRBJ2-3
TGTGCCAGCAGCTTAGGTGGGGCAGATACGCAGTATTTT
CASSLGGADTQYF
>TRBV2|12|few|.|TRBJ2-2
TGTGCCAGCAGTGCCCGTGACGGGGAGCTGTTTTTT
CASSARDGELFF
>TRBV7-3|15|few|.|TRBJ2-1
TGTGCCAGCAGCCCCCAGGGGACACACAACAATGAGCAGTTCTTC
CASSPQGTHNNEQFF
>TRBV7-9|14|.|.|TRBJ2-7
TGTGCCAGCAGCTTCGGTGACAGTCCCTACGAGCAGTACTTC
CASSFGDSPYEQYF
>TRBV18|12|few|.|TRBJ2-7
TGTGCCAGCTCTCCAACAGGGCCCGAGCAGTACTTC
CASSPTGPEQYF
>TRBV2|14|.|.|TRBJ2-1
TGTGCCAGCAGTGAAGGTTTCGGGGGAGCAAAGCAGTTCTTC
CASSEGFGGAKQFF
>TRBV6-1|13|.|TRBD1|TRBJ2-7
TGTGCCAGCACGGGACAGAGACGGGGCGAGCAGTACTTC
CASTGQRRGEQYF
>TRBV30|16|many|.|TRBJ2-3
TGTGCCTGGAATCTCCCTTCCTGGGGGGGCACAGATACGCAGTATTTT
CAWNLPSWGGTDTQYF
>TRBV30|12|.|.|TRBJ2-3
TGTGCCTGGAGTCTTAGCACAGATACGCAGTATTTT
CAWSLSTDTQYF
>TRBV2|15|few|TRBD2|TRBJ2-3
TGTGCCATAACTAGCGGGATTGGAACCGGGGATACGCAGTATTTT
CAITSGIGTGDTQYF
>TRBV12-3/TRBV12-4|15|.|.|TRBJ2-3
TGTGCCAGCACCCAGAAGGCCCTCAGCACAGATACGCAGTATTTT
CASTQKALSTDTQYF
>TRBV18|13|many|.|TRBJ1-5
TGTGCCAGCTCACCACAGAGGAATCAGCCCCAGCATTTT
CASSPQRNQPQHF
>TRBV27|16|.|TRBD1|TRBJ2-5
TGTGCCAGCAGTTTATCTGGGACAGGGGCGACGGAGACCCAGTACTTC
CASSLSGTGATETQYF
>TRBV5-1|14|.|TRBD2|TRBJ2-7
TGCGCCAGCAGCCTAGCGGGAGTCATAGACGAGCAGTACTTC
CASSLAGVIDEQYF
>TRBV12-3/TRBV12-4|15|medium-sized|TRBD1|TRBJ2-2
TGTGCCAGCAGTTTGGGACAGGGGTACACCGGGGAGCTGTTTTTT
CASSLGQGYTGELFF
>TRBV29-1|12|few|.|TRBJ2-1
TGCAGCGTTTTCCGAAGTTCGAATGAGCAGTTCTTC
CSVFRSSNEQFF
>TRBV5-1|16|few|TRBD2|TRBJ2-1
TGCGCCAGCGCTGCCCTGCTTGGCGGGAGCGAGAATGAGCAGTTCTTC
CASAALLGGSENEQFF
>TRBV5-1|15|.|.|TRBJ2-3
TGCGCCAGCCTCCCCCAGCCCGAGAGCACAGATACGCAGTATTTT
CASLPQPESTDTQYF
>TRBV5-1|15|many|TRBD2|TRBJ2-3
TGCGCCAGCAGCTCTAGCGGGAGGGACACAGATACGCAGTATTTT
CASSSSGRDTDTQYF